This passage covers 9 T cell receptor beta chains from one sample sequenced in a study of cytotoxic CD8 clonotypes in ibrutinib-treated CLL. Profiled with immunoSEQ multiplex PCR; TCRdb holds only in-frame clones, not every one. The table has about 180,000 clones, more than 80% seen once. This specimen consisted of PBMCs, obtained after 24 months of ibrutinib treatment. These receptors came from a human donor with chronic lymphocytic leukemia.

This sequence joins TRBV18 and TRBJ2-7; 11 bases are a match to TRBD1. This CDR3 comprises 14 residues. V lost 4 bases, J lost 2 bases, and 1 base stayed unmatched. Germline CDR1 is KGHSH and CDR2 is LQKENI. CDR3 in DNA: TGTGCCAGCTCACGGGACAGGGGGGCCTACGAGCAGTACTTC. It specifies CASSRDRGAYEQYF.

This sequence joins TRBV4-3 and TRBJ1-3; maybe TRBD1 (5 bases). The V end lost 6 bases, the J end lost 2 bases, and 11 bases lay between the germline ends. Per the germline V gene, CDR1 is LGHNA and CDR2 is YSLEER. The CDR3 has 14 amino acids. This CDR3 is CASSPGDPGNTIYF. The DNA of the CDR3 is TGCGCCAGCAGTCCGGGGGACCCTGGAAACACCATATATTTT.

The chain has TRBV7-3 and TRBJ1-1; possibly TRBD1 for D (5 bases). Trimming pared 5 bases from V and 0 bases from J, leaving 7 bases between. The germline CDR1 and CDR2 sequences are SGHTA and FQGTGA. The CDR3 loop spans 13 amino acids. The CDR3 loop reads CASSRQLNTEAFF. Here the CDR3 DNA reads TGTGCCAGCAGCCGACAGTTGAACACTGAAGCTTTCTTT.

V and J are TRBV4-2 and TRBJ2-3; 7 bases are shared with TRBD2. CDR1 is LGHNA, CDR2 YNFKEQ, per germline. This CDR3 spans 15 amino acids. J was trimmed by 4 bases and V by 2 bases; bases with no gene match: 6. The CDR3 is CASSQSQRDADTQYF. The CDR3 DNA sequence: TGTGCCAGCAGCCAAAGTCAGCGGGACGCAGATACGCAGTATTTT.

The V call is TRBV5-1, the J call TRBJ1-4, with D possibly being TRBD1 (5 bases). The CDR3 totals 14 residues. The V end lost 3 bases, the J end lost 10 bases, and 16 bases lay between the germline ends. The germline V gene encodes CDR1 SGHRS and CDR2 YFSETQ. The CDR3 reads CASSYGGWKRKLFF. The CDR3 nucleotides read TGCGCCAGCAGCTATGGGGGTTGGAAGCGAAAACTGTTTTTT.

This clone has a single count. This chain uses TRBV29-1 with TRBJ1-1; D call uncertain. In germline, CDR1 is SQVTM, CDR2 ANQGSEA. The ends were cut back, 7 bases at V and 1 base at J, with 19 bases in the middle. The CDR3 length is 15 residues. CDR3 nucleotides: TGCAGCGCCCTCCCTTTCGGACGGGAGAACACTGAAGCTTTCTTT. Residues: CSALPFGRENTEAFF.

The chain links TRBV6-1 to TRBJ2-5, with D tentatively TRBD2 (7 bases). There are 14 residues in the CDR3. Looked up from germline, CDR1 is MNHNS and CDR2 is SASEGT. Trimming removed 1 base from V and 6 bases from J, with 12 bases in between. CDR3 amino acids: CASSEGGGPQTQYF. CDR3 nucleotides: TGTGCCAGCAGTGAAGGGGGGGGGCCGCAGACCCAGTACTTC.

This chain joins TRBV27 and TRBJ1-5, with a weak D call TRBD1 (5 bases). The CDR3 loop spans 15 amino acids. V dropped 5 bases and J dropped 2 bases, with 13 bases sitting between them. CDR1 is MNHEY, CDR2 SMNVEV, per germline (reference sequence). The CDR3 protein is CASSPGWLGNQPQHF. The CDR3 nucleotides read TGTGCCAGCAGTCCAGGGTGGCTTGGCAATCAGCCCCAGCATTTT.

A note on this clone: The same CDR3 arises from other DNA sequences in this sample as well. The chain recombines TRBV6-5 with TRBJ1-3; D uncertain. This CDR3 spans 15 amino acids. V was cut by 0 bases and J by 0 bases, with 6 bases left in between. CDR1 is MNHEY and CDR2 is SVGAGI in the germline V gene. The CDR3 nucleotides are TGTGCCAGCAGTTACTCGTCCAGCTCTGGAAACACCATATATTTT. It yields the protein CASSYSSSSGNTIYF.